This entry concerns a single T cell receptor beta chain. This table comes from immunoSEQ multiplex PCR, and its TCRdb copy is limited to in-frame clones, with some not included. The sample contains over 200,000 clones, around 86% of which appear only once. This entry is derived from a study of blood T cell repertoires in COVID-19. About the research overall: The cDNA or gDNA used as material had been derived from T cells, B-cell-depleted T cells, or PBMCs.

CDR1 is ENHRY and CDR2 is SYGVKD in the germline V gene. With 4 bases clipped from V and 6 bases from J, the junction kept 13 bases outside the gene matches. This CDR3 spans 17 amino acids. The sequence was collected from a man younger than 35 who had recovered from COVID-19. Sequenced input: PBMCs or T cells enriched from blood (not recorded which). The V call is TRBV10-3, the J call TRBJ2-2; TRBD2 matches at 8 bases. The CDR3 nucleotides are TGTGCCATCAGTGGGCCAGGAGTTAGCGGGGCTTCCGGGGAGCTGTTTTTT. This translates into CAISGPGVSGASGELFF.